This T cell receptor beta chain was identified during a study of T cell changes during pregnancy in multiple sclerosis. The germline V gene encodes CDR1 MRHNA and CDR2 SNTAGT. The CDR3 has 13 residues. Trimming at V came to 8 bases and at J to 8 bases, leaving 7 bases not matched to a gene. Using immunoSEQ multiplex PCR, the repertoire was profiled, and TCRdb retains in-frame clones only, with some absent. The data contain some 29,000 clones, approximately 86% of them singletons. The receptor's source is a female donor with multiple sclerosis, enrolled in a pregnancy study. The V gene is TRBV6-4, the J gene TRBJ2-1; 9 nucleotides agree with TRBD2. Material: CD8+ T cells from peripheral blood mononuclear cells, obtained before pregnancy. CDR3 bases: TGTGCCAGCGGCGCGGGGGGGGAGGATGAGCAGTTCTTC. This codes for CASGAGGEDEQFF.